The present T cell receptor beta chain was sequenced within a study of Tregs in tolerant kidney transplant recipients. The CDR3 contains 16 residues. CDR1 and CDR2 from the germline V gene are SGHTA and FQGNSA. With V trimmed by 5 bases and J by 3 bases, 8 bases remained unmatched. TCRdb's table, derived via immunoSEQ multiplex PCR, lists solely in-frame clones and lacks some. The table records 60,000 or so clones, about 83% of them present only once. The chain is built from TRBV7-2 and TRBJ2-2; 8 nucleotides match TRBD2. This clonotype originated in a human donor in good health. Source material: CD4+ T cells from blood. CDR3 sequence (DNA): TGTGCCAGCAGCCGGAGCGGGGGAGTAGACACCGGGGAGCTGTTTTTT. It yields the protein CASSRSGGVDTGELFF.